The clone carrying this TCR beta chain was recorded a few times. The antigen remains undetermined. The sample belongs to a study of T cells after yellow fever vaccination. In TCRdb, the 5' RACE reads were re-called with MiXCR into one record per CDR3 protein. The sample holds about 630,000 distinct CDR3 sequences, roughly 12% seen once. Per the germline V gene, CDR1 is LGHNA and CDR2 is YSLEER. The germline V and J ends were trimmed by 5 bases and 0 bases, with 14 bases remaining between them. The CDR3 consists of 16 residues. Points from the study as a whole: In post-booster samples, most primary-vaccination clones reappeared (96% CD4, 88% CD8). On re-exposure, the response was weaker but peaked faster, at day 5 versus 15.

The receptor comes from a man under 40 who received the YFV17D yellow fever vaccine. The chain couples TRBV4-3 to TRBJ2-1, with D perhaps matching TRBD2 (6 bases). Here the sequenced sample was PBMCs, taken on the day of the yellow fever booster vaccination. CDR3: CASSNPSGRSYNEQFF. In nucleotides, the CDR3 is TGCGCCAGCAGCAACCCAAGCGGGCGCTCCTACAATGAGCAGTTCTTC.